A selection of T cell receptor beta chains follows, all from one sample in a study of T cells in localized non-small cell lung cancer. Generated by immunoSEQ multiplex PCR, the TCRdb table keeps only in-frame clones and is missing some. The table has 130,000 or so clones, 70% to 90% seen once; the top ten hold around 1.7%. Sequenced here: peripheral blood, sampled before any cancer treatment. These receptor sequences come from a female donor aged 60 or older with stage I lung adenocarcinoma. The CDR3 runs from the conserved cysteine through the conserved F or W. A D gene is named only where the DNA matches it firmly. Clone size is shown for a subset of rows, as once, few, many or a class of expanded clone.

V	D	J	size	CDR3	DNA
TRBV28	TRBD1	TRBJ1-1	.	CASRTGWGTEAFF	TGTGCCAGCAGGACAGGGTGGGGCACTGAAGCTTTCTTT
TRBV19	.	TRBJ2-5	.	CASSMRSRVGETQYF	TGTGCCAGTAGTATGCGGTCTAGGGTTGGAGAGACCCAGTACTTC
TRBV10-3	TRBD1	TRBJ2-7	.	CAISEGPDRTTYEQYF	TGTGCCATCAGTGAGGGTCCGGACAGGACAACCTACGAGCAGTACTTC
TRBV5-1	.	TRBJ2-3	.	CASSLASSRSTDTQYF	TGCGCCAGCAGCTTGGCCTCTAGTCGCTCCACAGATACGCAGTATTTT
TRBV2	.	TRBJ2-1	.	CASEENEQFF	TGTGCCAGCGAGGAGAATGAGCAGTTCTTC
TRBV6-5	.	TRBJ1-1	.	CASSYLAGWLNTEAFF	TGTGCCAGCAGTTACTTGGCAGGTTGGTTGAACACTGAAGCTTTCTTT
TRBV2	.	TRBJ1-2	once	CASSEEYGYTF	TGTGCCAGCAGTGAGGAATATGGCTACACCTTC
TRBV5-1	TRBD2	TRBJ2-2	.	CASSLGLGGSLATGELFF	TGCGCCAGCAGCTTGGGATTAGGCGGGAGTTTAGCCACCGGGGAGCTGTTTTTT
TRBV29-1	TRBD1	TRBJ2-7	.	CSVGGYRGSEQYF	TGCAGCGTTGGGGGATACAGGGGTAGCGAGCAGTACTTC
TRBV19	TRBD2	TRBJ2-7	.	CASKGVGRYEQYF	TGTGCCAGCAAAGGTGTCGGGAGGTACGAGCAGTACTTC
TRBV28	.	TRBJ2-2	.	CASSRLGANTGELFF	TGTGCCAGCAGCCGCTTGGGGGCGAACACCGGGGAGCTGTTTTTT
TRBV5-1	TRBD1	TRBJ1-6	.	CASSLGGTGDSPLHF	TGCGCCAGCAGCTTGGGAGGGACAGGTGATTCACCCCTCCACTTT
TRBV9	TRBD1	TRBJ2-5	.	CASSVGTGRETQYF	TGTGCCAGCAGCGTTGGGACAGGGAGGGAGACCCAGTACTTC
TRBV27	TRBD1	TRBJ1-2	few	CASSLSRGQGAPGVGYTF	TGTGCCAGCAGTTTATCCCGGGGACAGGGGGCGCCGGGGGTTGGCTACACCTTC
TRBV6-1	.	TRBJ1-3	.	CASSEGIRTTGNTIYF	TGTGCCAGCAGTGAAGGAATTAGGACTACTGGAAACACCATATATTTT
TRBV11-3	.	TRBJ2-5	.	CASSFPHGQETQYF	TGTGCCAGCAGCTTTCCACACGGACAAGAGACCCAGTACTTC
TRBV19	.	TRBJ2-7	.	CAVSPGHTYEQYF	TGTGCCGTATCCCCTGGGCACACCTACGAGCAGTACTTC
TRBV7-2	TRBD2	TRBJ2-7	.	CASSLNLAGGREQYF	TGTGCCAGCAGCTTAAATCTAGCGGGAGGGCGCGAGCAGTACTTC
TRBV4-1	.	TRBJ1-1	.	CASSQDRWGLNTEAFF	TGCGCCAGCAGCCAAGATCGGTGGGGCCTGAACACTGAAGCTTTCTTT
TRBV7-9	TRBD1	TRBJ2-1	.	CASSLTQGVSSYNEQFF	TGTGCCAGCAGCCTCACACAGGGGGTGAGCTCCTACAATGAGCAGTTCTTC
TRBV9	TRBD2	TRBJ2-7	.	CASSVAGTSGAYEQYF	TGTGCCAGCAGCGTAGCTGGGACTAGCGGGGCCTACGAGCAGTACTTC
TRBV5-1	TRBD1	TRBJ2-2	.	CASSSETGLTGELFF	TGCGCCAGCAGCTCCGAGACAGGGCTCACCGGGGAGCTGTTTTTT
TRBV5-1	.	TRBJ1-2	.	CASSFGLGLVWYGYTF	TGCGCCAGCAGCTTTGGGCTAGGATTAGTATGGTATGGCTACACCTTC
TRBV5-1	.	TRBJ2-7	.	CASQQDATYEQYF	TGCGCCAGTCAACAAGACGCCACCTACGAGCAGTACTTC
TRBV27	.	TRBJ2-1	.	CASSFLGGGPYNEQFF	TGTGCCAGCAGTTTTCTGGGAGGGGGCCCCTACAATGAGCAGTTCTTC
TRBV28	.	TRBJ1-5	.	CASSLLLAYQPQHF	TGTGCCAGCAGTTTACTCCTCGCTTATCAGCCCCAGCATTTT
TRBV7-8	TRBD2	TRBJ2-7	.	CASSIPQREGRNEQYF	TGTGCCAGCAGCATCCCCCAGCGGGAGGGCCGTAACGAGCAGTACTTC